This T cell receptor beta chain was retrieved from a study of cytotoxic CD8 clonotypes in ibrutinib-treated CLL. In the study overall: Samples had a mean of 255,043 productive templates and more than 85,000 productive rearrangements.

The V gene's germline CDR1 is SGHDN and CDR2 FVKESK. The CDR3 length is 14 residues. V was trimmed by 2 bases and J by 4 bases, leaving 11 bases between them. This table comes from immunoSEQ multiplex PCR, and its TCRdb copy is limited to in-frame clones, with some not included. The sample records about 130,000 clones, over 60% being singletons. This clonotype was obtained from a human donor with chronic lymphocytic leukemia. The starting material was PBMCs, obtained after 12 months of ibrutinib treatment. The chain joins TRBV14 to TRBJ2-5; maybe TRBD2 (6 bases). The CDR3 nucleotides read TGTGCCAGCAGCCAAAACTACGGGGGAGAGACCCAGTACTTC. This gives the protein CASSQNYGGETQYF.